These T cell receptor beta chains were read from a single sample in a study of T cells after yellow fever vaccination. TCRdb redid the calling of the 5' RACE reads with MiXCR, one entry per CDR3 protein. The profile shows a few hundred thousand distinct CDR3 sequences, around 10% of them singletons. The sequencing used PBMCs, collected on the day of the first yellow fever vaccination. The receptors stem from a man aged 18 to 29 who received the YFV17D yellow fever vaccine. The CDR3 runs from the conserved cysteine through the conserved F or W. The D gene is left open where the match is weak. Clone size is shown for a subset of rows, as once, few, many or a class of expanded clone.

size	V	D	J	DNA	CDR3
.	TRBV7-2	.	TRBJ1-5	TGTGCCAGCAGCCTAGGGGTAGCGGTAGTCCAGCCCCAGCATTTT	CASSLGVAVVQPQHF
few	TRBV5-1	.	TRBJ2-5	TGCGCCAGCAGCTTGGAAGGGGGGTCTCAAGGGACCCAGTACTTC	CASSLEGGSQGTQYF
.	TRBV11-2	.	TRBJ2-1	TGTGCCAGCAGCTTACCACTTTTCGCCTACAATGAGCAGTTCTTC	CASSLPLFAYNEQFF
many	TRBV7-7	TRBD2	TRBJ2-5	TGTGCTAGCACCGACACGGGAGGGGAGACCCAGTACTTC	CASTDTGGETQYF
few	TRBV5-1	.	TRBJ2-3	TGCGCCAGCAGCTTCAAGGAGGCGGATACGCAGTATTTT	CASSFKEADTQYF
.	TRBV12-3/TRBV12-4	TRBD2	TRBJ2-4	TGTGCCAGCACCCAACGGGGCGGGGGGGCGGCCAAAAACATTCAGTACTTC	CASTQRGGGAAKNIQYF
few	TRBV7-9	TRBD2	TRBJ2-2	TGTGCCAGCGCCCCCTTGCGGGGGTTCACCGGGGAGCTGTTTTTT	CASAPLRGFTGELFF
few	TRBV28	.	TRBJ2-5	TGTGCCAGCAGTTGGACAGTCCAAGAGACCCAGTACTTC	CASSWTVQETQYF
.	TRBV27	.	TRBJ2-7	TGTGCCAGCAGTTTAATTCCGACACCTCACCCGGCCCACGAGCAGTACTTC	CASSLIPTPHPAHEQYF
few	TRBV5-6	TRBD1	TRBJ1-2	TGTGCCAGCAACCGGGACAGGGGGCTCAAAAGCTATGGCTACACCTTC	CASNRDRGLKSYGYTF
.	TRBV12-3/TRBV12-4	.	TRBJ2-1	TGTGCCAGCAGTTTCTCCTTAGGGGAGCAGTTCTTC	CASSFSLGEQFF
.	TRBV7-3	.	TRBJ1-1	TGTGCCAGCAGCTTAGGAGGAAGGGACACTGAAGCTTTCTTT	CASSLGGRDTEAFF
.	TRBV29-1	.	TRBJ1-2	TGCAGCGCCGACGGGGTTGGCTACACCTTC	CSADGVGYTF
.	TRBV12-3/TRBV12-4	.	TRBJ2-6	TGTGCCAGCAGTCATCCTATGGGGGGCCCAATACTTGGGGCCAACGTCCTGACTTTC	CASSHPMGGPILGANVLTF
.	TRBV10-3	.	TRBJ2-3	TGTGCCATCAGTGAACCCAACACGATCACGGGACACAGCACAGATACGCAGTATTTT	CAISEPNTITGHSTDTQYF
.	TRBV27	TRBD1	TRBJ1-3	TGTGCCAGCAGTTTATCGGGACAGGGCAGGTCCACCATATATTTT	CASSLSGQGRSTIYF
few	TRBV7-3	.	TRBJ2-3	TGTGCCAGCAGGACACAAGGCGCAGATACGCAGTATTTT	CASRTQGADTQYF
.	TRBV9	TRBD2	TRBJ2-2	TGTGCCAGCAGCCCCCGGGGGCTAGCGGGAACGAACACCGGGGAGCTGTTTTTT	CASSPRGLAGTNTGELFF
few	TRBV2	.	TRBJ2-4	TGTGCCAGCACCCAAGAGGCGGCCAAAAACATTCAGTACTTC	CASTQEAAKNIQYF
.	TRBV7-3	.	TRBJ2-1	TGTGCCAGCAGCCCAGGGGGGGCGGGCAATGAGCAGTTCTTC	CASSPGGAGNEQFF
.	TRBV19	TRBD1	TRBJ1-1	TGTGCCAGTAGTCGACAGGGGTTGCTTACTGAAGCTTTCTTT	CASSRQGLLTEAFF
.	TRBV15	.	TRBJ1-2	TGTGCCACCAGCAGATCTCTATTACAGGGCTCCTATGGCTACACCTTC	CATSRSLLQGSYGYTF
.	TRBV6-2/TRBV6-3	.	TRBJ2-4	TGTGCCAGCAGTCCCGGATTGTTAAACATTCAGTACTTC	CASSPGLLNIQYF
.	TRBV4-2	TRBD2	TRBJ2-3	TGTGCCAGCAGCCAAGCTGCTAGCGGGGGTAGCACAGATACGCAGTATTTT	CASSQAASGGSTDTQYF
.	TRBV7-2	TRBD1	TRBJ2-1	TGTGCCAGCAGCTTGGACAGGGTCGCGAATGAGCAGTTCTTC	CASSLDRVANEQFF
few	TRBV5-1	TRBD1	TRBJ2-5	TGCGCCAGCAGCTCTACAGGGGGCAAACAAGAGACCCAGTACTTC	CASSSTGGKQETQYF
.	TRBV7-8	.	TRBJ2-7	TGTGCCAGCAGCTCCCGCGGGGACGAGCAGTACTTC	CASSSRGDEQYF
few	TRBV20-1	TRBD1	TRBJ1-4	TGCAGTGCCCCTCGACAGGGGAACGAAAAACTGTTTTTT	CSAPRQGNEKLFF
few	TRBV12-3/TRBV12-4	TRBD1	TRBJ1-1	TGTGCCAGCAGGCAGACAGGGTTGAACACTGAAGCTTTCTTT	CASRQTGLNTEAFF
.	TRBV7-9	.	TRBJ2-1	TGTGCCAGCAGCTTAGTCGGATGGCCCGAGCAGTTCTTC	CASSLVGWPEQFF